The present entry profiles one T cell receptor beta chain with its context. This sample was included in a study of cytomegalovirus exposure and HLA in healthy donors. This PCR relied on a set of 60 Vbeta primers and 13 Jbeta primers. This table comes from immunoSEQ multiplex PCR, and its TCRdb copy is limited to in-frame clones, with some not included. The data hold about 98,000 clones, with 80% to 90% observed a single time. The V and J ends lost 9 bases and 0 bases respectively, with 14 bases between them. Germline CDR1 and CDR2: MDHEN and SYDVKM. The length of the CDR3 is 15 residues. The receptor comes from a man aged 40-50 years in good health and CMV-seronegative. The gene calls are TRBV28 and TRBJ1-4; D perhaps matches TRBD1 (5 bases). The source material was PBMCs. The CDR3 reads CASQGPGTTNEKLFF. CDR3 DNA: TGTGCCAGTCAGGGTCCAGGAACAACTAATGAAAAACTGTTTTTT.